This T cell receptor beta chain originates from a study of blood T cell repertoires in COVID-19. Study details: The origin of the acute and convalescent COVID-19 samples was the United States, Italy and Spain.

The protocol was immunoSEQ multiplex PCR, while the TCRdb copy is restricted to in-frame clones and leaves out a portion. The sample yields around 200,000 clones, approximately 84% seen once. Germline values: CDR1 MNHEY, CDR2 SMNVEV (reference sequence). V dropped 0 bases and J dropped 1 base, with 12 bases sitting between them. The CDR3 is 17 residues long. This receptor was obtained from a middle-aged man with active or convalescent COVID-19. The material sequenced was peripheral blood. The chain uses TRBV27 and TRBJ2-2, with D tentatively TRBD1 (6 bases). CDR3 residues: CASSLSLGHLNTGELFF. CDR3 nucleotides: TGTGCCAGCAGTTTATCGTTGGGACATTTGAACACCGGGGAGCTGTTTTTT.